Presented here are 30 T cell receptor beta chains from one specimen sequenced in a study of PD-1 blockade in classical Hodgkin lymphoma. The time point was: cycle 4 day 1 (C4D1), after less than 7 weeks of nivolumab. All patients relapsed after autologous stem cell transplantation, and brentuximab vedotin exposure varied. Sequencing used immunoSEQ multiplex PCR; TCRdb keeps in-frame clones, though not all of them. Here the sample spans around 90,000 clones, around 80% being singletons. Sample: peripheral blood mononuclear cells (PBMCs), taken before the fourth cycle of nivolumab. All receptors come from a human donor with classical Hodgkin lymphoma.

V gene TRBV11-2 combines with J gene TRBJ2-5, with 12 nucleotides matching TRBD2. The CDR3 consists of 19 residues. The V segment lost 0 bases and the J segment 5 bases; nucleotides outside the gene matches: 13. Germline loops: CDR1 SGHAT, CDR2 FQNNGV. This CDR3 is CASSLDPLGLAGGAETQYF. Written as DNA, the CDR3 is TGTGCCAGCAGCTTAGATCCCCTGGGGCTAGCGGGAGGGGCGGAGACCCAGTACTTC.

The gene calls are TRBV7-8 and TRBJ2-5, with 10 bases identical to TRBD2. The CDR3 is made up of 16 amino acids. Trimming cost V 6 bases and J 5 bases; bases outside gene matches: 12. Germline V gene sequence: CDR1 SGHVS, CDR2 FQNEAQ. The CDR3 region has the DNA TGTGCCAGCAGTCTTTTAGCGGGGGGAAGGTTGGAGACCCAGTACTTC. Translated, it gives CASSLLAGGRLETQYF.

The rearrangement links TRBV6-1 to TRBJ1-5; 10 bases fit TRBD1. The length of the CDR3 is 15 residues. The germline CDR1 and CDR2 sequences are MNHNS and SASEGT. V was pared by 8 bases and J by 5 bases, with 9 bases of the junction left unmatched. The CDR3 bases are TGTGCCAGCCTCGGGACAGGGGATCTATATCAGCCCCAGCATTTT. It is translated as CASLGTGDLYQPQHF.

The chain couples TRBV18 to TRBJ1-1; D perhaps matches TRBD1 (5 bases). The CDR3 is 13 residues long. Germline-derived CDR1 and CDR2 are KGHSH and LQKENI. Trimming pared 2 bases from V and 6 bases from J, leaving 10 bases between. The CDR3 DNA follows: TGTGCCAGCTCACCAGGTGGGGGAGCTGAAGCTTTCTTT. It translates to CASSPGGGAEAFF.

The rearrangement joins TRBV7-3 to TRBJ2-7; 7 bases line up with TRBD1. CDR1 and CDR2 (germline): SGHTA, FQGTGA. V dropped 4 bases and J dropped 4; count of bases not matched to a gene: 4. This CDR3 has 13 residues. CDR3 sequence (DNA): TGTGCCAGCAGCTCAGGGACAGTTTACGAGCAGTACTTC. It codes for CASSSGTVYEQYF.

The chain couples TRBV4-1 to TRBJ1-2; TRBD1 might be the D (6 bases). CDR3 length equals 15 residues. Trimming took off 0 bases at V and 8 bases at J, with 16 bases between the two ends. Germline CDR1 is MGHRA and CDR2 is YSYEKL. This CDR3 reads CASSQDTSGGSGYTF. The DNA of the CDR3 is TGCGCCAGCAGCCAAGATACCTCGGGGGGCAGCGGCTACACCTTC.

This chain joins TRBV7-6 and TRBJ2-2; TRBD1 is a possible D gene (6 bases). Trimming took 2 bases from V and 3 from J, leaving 10 bases between them. Looked up from germline, CDR1 is SGHVS and CDR2 is FNYEAQ. The CDR3 length is 15 residues. The CDR3 here is CASSLSQGYTGELFF. CDR3 in DNA: TGTGCCAGCAGCTTATCGCAGGGGTACACCGGGGAGCTGTTTTTT.

J is TRBJ2-1 and V is TRBV11-3, with D possibly TRBD1 on 6 matching bases. V was shortened by 0 bases and J by 8 bases, with 20 bases between the two germline ends. CDR1 is SGHNT, CDR2 YENEEA, per germline. This CDR3 has 17 amino acids. This CDR3 reads CASSLEAGGHLKDEQFF. The CDR3 DNA sequence: TGTGCCAGCAGCTTAGAGGCTGGGGGCCACCTTAAGGATGAGCAGTTCTTC.

This clone was seen a handful of times. This chain joins TRBV9 and TRBJ2-1, with 9 bases fitting TRBD2. The CDR3 runs 16 residues. Trimming removed 0 bases from V and 2 bases from J; junction bases left unmatched: 3. CDR1 SGDLS and CDR2 YYNGEE come from the germline V gene. CDR3 coding DNA: TGTGCCAGCAGCGTAGCGACTAGCGGTCCCTACAATGAGCAGTTCTTC. This sequence encodes CASSVATSGPYNEQFF. The whole variable domain, filled in from reference TRBV9 and TRBJ2-1, reads DSGVTQTPKHLITATGQRVTLRCSPRSGDLSVYWYQQSLDQGLQFLIQYYNGEERAKGNILERFSAQQFPDLHSELNLSSLELGDSALYFCASSVATSGPYNEQFFGPGTRLTVL.

This chain joins TRBV5-6 and TRBJ2-3, with D perhaps TRBD1 (6 bases). Trimming removed 1 base at V and 4 bases at J, with 10 bases between. The germline gives CDR1 SGHDT, CDR2 YYEEEE. The CDR3 spans 14 residues. The DNA of the CDR3 is TGTGCCAGCAGCTTGCGGGACACCTCAGATACGCAGTATTTT. It is translated as CASSLRDTSDTQYF.

The gene calls are TRBV10-3 and TRBJ2-1, with D perhaps matching TRBD1 or TRBD2 (5 bases each). V lost 6 bases and J lost 8, with 14 bases in between. Germline-derived CDR1 and CDR2 are ENHRY and SYGVKD. The CDR3 contains 13 residues. This chain's CDR3 is CAIRGAGSDEQFF. For the CDR3, the DNA is TGTGCCATCAGGGGAGCAGGGTCGGATGAGCAGTTCTTC.

The rearrangement uses TRBV18 and TRBJ2-7; D remains unclear. Trimming stripped 2 bases from V and 1 base from J, with 9 bases between. Germline CDR1 and CDR2: KGHSH and LQKENI. CDR3 length: 14 residues. The CDR3 sequence: CASSPGQESYEQYF. CDR3 in DNA: TGTGCCAGCTCACCAGGTCAGGAATCCTACGAGCAGTACTTC.

The J gene is TRBJ2-3, the V gene TRBV7-3; TRBD2 matches at 9 bases. J gave up 1 base and V 4 bases, and 9 bases lay outside the gene matches. Germline CDR1 SGHTA, CDR2 FQGTGA. CDR3 length: 17 residues. The CDR3 region has the DNA TGTGCCAGCAGCTCCCCCCCCGAGCGGGGGGGCACAGATACGCAGTATTTT. Translated, it gives CASSSPPERGGTDTQYF.

The chain is built from TRBV6-1 and TRBJ1-4, with D tentatively TRBD1 (5 bases). Trimming shortened V by 6 bases and J by 10 bases, and 18 bases separated the two germline ends. The CDR3 is made up of 14 amino acids. From germline, CDR1 is MNHNS and CDR2 SASEGT. CDR3 protein: CASSRDQAGTKLFF. The DNA of the CDR3 is TGTGCCAGCAGCAGGGACCAGGCGGGTACAAAACTGTTTTTT.

The V and J genes are TRBV6-5 and TRBJ2-7; D may be TRBD1 (5 bases). Germline assignment: CDR1 MNHEY and CDR2 SVGAGI. With 2 bases removed from V and 3 bases from J, the gap between germline ends came to 17 bases. This CDR3 has 16 residues. The CDR3 here is CASSYSGARSNYEQYF. The CDR3 DNA reads as TGTGCCAGCAGTTACAGTGGGGCCAGATCTAACTACGAGCAGTACTTC.

This chain uses TRBV4-2 with TRBJ1-2; 8 nucleotides line up with TRBD1. The junction had 17 bases not matched to a gene; V was cut back by 3 bases and J by 2 bases. Germline CDR1 reads LGHNA; CDR2 reads YNFKEQ. This CDR3 is built from 19 residues. CDR3 region: CASSHATRSRGPGNYGYTF. The CDR3 region has the DNA TGTGCCAGCAGCCACGCCACTCGGTCCAGGGGGCCTGGGAACTATGGCTACACCTTC.

The genes are TRBV11-3 and TRBJ1-1; the match to TRBD1 covers 7 bases. Per germline, CDR1 SGHNT and CDR2 YENEEA. The CDR3 runs to 16 residues. The J segment lost 4 bases and the V segment lost 5 bases, leaving 13 bases of the junction unmatched. CDR3 region: CASSNRQGSLSTEAFF. The CDR3, as DNA: TGTGCCAGCAGCAACCGACAGGGATCATTGAGCACTGAAGCTTTCTTT.

Here the CDR3 reads CASSIDLRDGYTF. The CDR3, as DNA: TGTGCCAGTAGTATAGATTTGAGGGATGGCTACACCTTC. The gene calls are TRBV19 and TRBJ1-2; D is ambiguous. The length of the CDR3 is 13 residues. V dropped 0 bases and J dropped 6 bases, with 8 bases sitting between them. CDR1 is LNHDA, CDR2 SQIVND, per germline (reference sequence). The variable domain in full, with the rest retrieved from reference TRBV19 and TRBJ1-2, is DGGITQSPKYLFRKEGQNVTLSCEQNLNHDAMYWYRQDPGQGLRLIYYSQIVNDFQKGDIAEGYSVSREKKESFPLTVTSAQKNPTAFYLCASSIDLRDGYTFGSGTRLTVV.

This clone has only one observation. V gene TRBV5-1 combines with J gene TRBJ2-5; 9 bases agree with TRBD2. The CDR3 totals 16 residues. With 0 bases clipped from V and 2 bases from J, the junction kept 5 bases outside the gene matches. CDR1 is SGHRS and CDR2 is YFSETQ in the germline V gene. This CDR3 is CASSLGGLAGQETQYF. For the CDR3, the DNA is TGCGCCAGCAGCTTGGGGGGCCTAGCGGGGCAAGAGACCCAGTACTTC.

This chain links TRBV4-3 with TRBJ2-7; D is unresolved. This CDR3 is 16 amino acids long. The V and J ends lost 1 base and 3 bases respectively, with 16 bases between them. Germline assignment: CDR1 LGHNA and CDR2 YSLEER. The CDR3 loop is CASSQAVAGPSYEQYF. The CDR3 DNA reads as TGCGCCAGCAGCCAAGCGGTCGCAGGTCCAAGCTACGAGCAGTACTTC.

The V gene is TRBV28, the J gene TRBJ1-2, with 11 nucleotides matching TRBD1. Germline V gene sequence: CDR1 MDHEN, CDR2 SYDVKM. The CDR3 totals 17 residues. V gave up 5 bases and J gave up 5 bases; unmatched junction bases: 13. The CDR3 bases are TGTGCCAGCAGTGGTGGACAGGGGGCGTCGGAATGGTATGGCTACACCTTC. It encodes CASSGGQGASEWYGYTF.

This clone was seen once. The chain joins TRBV5-4 to TRBJ2-1, with 9 bases fitting TRBD2. This CDR3 contains 15 residues. V was pared by 3 bases and J by 4 bases, with 5 bases of the junction left unmatched. Germline V gene lookup returns CDR1 SGHNT and CDR2 YYREEE (reference sequence). The CDR3 DNA reads TGTGCCAGCAGCTCGACTAGCGGAGATTACAATGAGCAGTTCTTC. This sequence encodes CASSSTSGDYNEQFF.

This clone was counted a single time. The rearrangement joins TRBV7-2 to TRBJ2-1, with D uncertain. The V and J ends lost 1 base and 1 base respectively, with 8 bases between them. The germline V gene has CDR1 SGHTA and CDR2 FQGNSA. This CDR3 is 15 amino acids long. The CDR3 here is CASSLEGPSYNEQFF. Here the CDR3 DNA reads TGTGCCAGCAGCTTAGAGGGCCCATCCTACAATGAGCAGTTCTTC.

The J gene is TRBJ2-1, the V gene TRBV5-1, with TRBD2 matching 13 bases. The V segment lost 4 bases and the J segment 13 bases; nucleotides outside the gene matches: 8. Germline V gene data show CDR1 as SGHRS and CDR2 as YFSETQ. The CDR3 is 14 residues long. The CDR3 loop is CASSPGLAGVAQFF. In DNA, the CDR3 is TGCGCCAGCAGCCCTGGACTAGCGGGAGTCGCCCAGTTCTTC.

The genes are TRBV7-2 and TRBJ2-7; TRBD1 is a possible D gene (6 bases). CDR1 and CDR2 (germline): SGHTA, FQGNSA. Trimming shortened V by 4 bases and J by 0 bases, and 13 bases separated the two germline ends. This CDR3 spans 15 amino acids. CDR3 nucleotide sequence: TGTGCCAGCAGCTCGGACAGTTTGAGCTCCTACGAGCAGTACTTC. This encodes CASSSDSLSSYEQYF.

The chain is built from TRBV5-1 and TRBJ1-2, with a weak D call TRBD1 (6 bases). Germline values: CDR1 SGHRS, CDR2 YFSETQ. The V gene lost 0 bases and the J gene lost 4 bases, with 10 bases spanning the gap. This CDR3 has 14 residues. The CDR3 bases are TGCGCCAGCAGCTTGGGCGGGACACGCTATGGCTACACCTTC. It is translated as CASSLGGTRYGYTF.

The chain is built from TRBV6-4 and TRBJ2-2, with 16 bases identical to TRBD2. With 3 bases clipped from V and 3 bases from J, the junction kept 4 bases outside the gene matches. Germline-derived CDR1 and CDR2 are MRHNA and SNTAGT. CDR3 length: 18 residues. CDR3 sequence reads: CASSDPGTSGRDTGELFF. The DNA of the CDR3 is TGTGCCAGCAGTGATCCCGGGACTAGCGGGAGGGACACCGGGGAGCTGTTTTTT.

The rearrangement links TRBV5-7 to TRBJ1-2; D not resolved. TRBV5-7 is treated as an ORF (open reading frame) with a function not yet certain. The CDR3 runs 16 residues. With 1 base removed from V and 4 bases from J, the gap between germline ends came to 17 bases. Written as DNA, the CDR3 is TGTGCCAGCAGCTTGTCAGGCCATCCGCCCTTCTATGGCTACACCTTC. Translated: CASSLSGHPPFYGYTF.

The chain combines TRBV6-1 with TRBJ1-2; TRBD1 is a possible D gene (6 bases). This CDR3 has 13 amino acids. V dropped 2 bases and J dropped 8 bases, with 12 bases sitting between them. CDR1 and CDR2 (germline): MNHNS, SASEGT. The CDR3 here is CASSEFGGAGYTF. CDR3 nucleotides: TGTGCCAGCAGTGAATTTGGGGGCGCAGGCTACACCTTC.

The chain joins TRBV7-6 to TRBJ1-5; 7 positions match TRBD1. Germline V gives CDR1 SGHVS, CDR2 FNYEAQ. The CDR3 has 15 residues. V lost 5 bases to trimming and J lost 4 bases; unmatched junction nucleotides: 8. The CDR3 sequence is CASSRATGLNQPQHF. CDR3 DNA sequence: TGTGCCAGCAGCCGCGCGACAGGGTTGAATCAGCCCCAGCATTTT.